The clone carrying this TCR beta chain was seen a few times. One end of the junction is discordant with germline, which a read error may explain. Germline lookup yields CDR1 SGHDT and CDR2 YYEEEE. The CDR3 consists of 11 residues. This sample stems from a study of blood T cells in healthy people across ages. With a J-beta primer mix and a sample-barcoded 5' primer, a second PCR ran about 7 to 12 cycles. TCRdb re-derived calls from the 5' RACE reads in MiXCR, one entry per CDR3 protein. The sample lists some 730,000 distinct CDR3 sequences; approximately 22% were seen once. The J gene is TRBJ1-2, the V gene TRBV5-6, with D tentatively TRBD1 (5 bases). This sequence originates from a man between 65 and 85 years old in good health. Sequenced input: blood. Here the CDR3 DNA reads TGTGCCAGCAGCCCGGGGGTTGGCCACACCTTC. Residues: CASSPGVGHTF. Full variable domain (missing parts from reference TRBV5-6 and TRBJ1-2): DAGVTQSPTHLIKTRGQQVTLRCSPKSGHDTVSWYQQALGQGPQFIFQYYEEEERQRGNFPDRFSGHQFPNYSSELNVNALLLGDSALYLCASSPGVGHTFGSGTRLTVV.